The 14 T cell receptor beta chains listed next were all sequenced from one sample in a study of glioma-infiltrating T cells. The iRepertoire nested amplicon-rescue multiplex PCR amplified TCR alpha and beta CDR3s from RNA. TCRdb passed the multiplex PCR reads through MiXCR, listing each CDR3 protein once. The repertoire holds more than 350,000 distinct CDR3 sequences, with more than 35% as singletons. The sequencing sample was made of glioma tissue, nonneoplastic brain tissue, or PBMCs (not recorded which). These receptors came from a human donor with low-grade glioma or glioblastoma, undergoing nonglioma brain surgery, or in good health (not recorded which).

This clonotype was picked up one time. CDR3 in amino acids: CASSRGQTNTEAFF. For the CDR3, the DNA is TGCGCCAGCAGCCGGGGACAGACGAACACTGAAGCTTTCTTT. The chain is built from TRBV5-1 and TRBJ1-1; 7 positions match TRBD1. V dropped 4 bases and J dropped 1; count of bases not matched to a gene: 4. CDR1 is SGHRS, CDR2 YFSETQ, per germline. The CDR3 extends over 14 amino acids.

The V and J genes are TRBV12-3 or TRBV12-4 and TRBJ2-1; no definite D call. The CDR3 runs 11 residues. The V and J ends lost 1 base and 10 bases respectively, with 5 bases between them. The CDR3 is CASSLVREQFF. The DNA for the CDR3 is TGTGCCAGCAGTTTAGTCCGCGAGCAGTTCTTC.

The J gene is TRBJ2-1, the V gene TRBV7-9, with 7 bases lining up with TRBD2. V shed 2 bases and J 8 bases; nucleotides not matched to a gene: 9. CDR3 length equals 15 residues. Germline CDR1 and CDR2: SEHNR and FQNEAQ (reference sequence). The CDR3 region is CASSLPNGRSYEQFF. CDR3 DNA sequence: TGTGCCAGCAGCTTACCTAACGGGAGGAGCTATGAGCAGTTCTTC.

This clonotype was recorded at least ten times. This sequence joins TRBV6-2 or TRBV6-3 and TRBJ2-5; 7 positions agree with TRBD1. Looked up from germline, CDR1 is MNHEY and CDR2 is SVGEGT. Trimming removed 6 bases from V and 7 bases from J; junction bases left unmatched: 5. The CDR3 extends over 12 amino acids. As DNA, the CDR3 is TGTGCCAGCAGCCTAAGACAGGGGACCCAGTACTTC. This gives the protein CASSLRQGTQYF.

This clonotype was counted between two and nine times. The V and J genes are TRBV10-3 and TRBJ1-4; 10 bases agree with TRBD1. Trimming at V came to 5 bases and at J to 7 bases, leaving 4 bases not matched to a gene. From germline, CDR1 is ENHRY and CDR2 SYGVKD. The CDR3 length is 14 residues. The CDR3 region is CAISNRDRGEKLFF. The CDR3 DNA reads TGTGCCATCAGTAACCGGGACAGGGGTGAAAAACTGTTTTTT.

This clonotype was recorded a few times. V usage is TRBV7-9 and J usage is TRBJ1-6; weak D call: TRBD1 (5 bases). Per the germline V gene, CDR1 is SEHNR and CDR2 is FQNEAQ (reference sequence). This CDR3 region has 16 residues. Trimming shortened V by 2 bases and J by 0 bases, and 8 bases separated the two germline ends. In nucleotides, the CDR3 is TGTGCCAGCAGCTTATGGGGCGCCTCCTATAATTCACCCCTCCACTTT. Translation gives CASSLWGASYNSPLHF.

With regard to this clonotype: A much larger clone lies a single base off, so this may be a read error. The rearrangement uses TRBV6-2 or TRBV6-3 and TRBJ1-1; D is unclear. Germline assignment: CDR1 MNHEY and CDR2 SVGEGT. This CDR3 contains 15 residues. Here the CDR3 reads CASSSGDYYNTGAFF. The DNA of the CDR3 is TGTGCCAGCAGTAGCGGGGATTATTATAACACTGGAGCTTTCTTT.

This clonotype was seen a few times. The chain uses TRBV20-1 and TRBJ1-4; 7 bases map to TRBD1. Unmatched junction bases numbered 6, after V lost 6 bases and J lost 5 bases. The CDR3 consists of 13 residues. Germline values: CDR1 DFQATT, CDR2 SNEGSKA (reference sequence). The CDR3 DNA follows: TGCAGTGCCACGGGACAGCCCAATGAAAAACTGTTTTTT. Its protein product is CSATGQPNEKLFF.

This chain uses TRBV20-1 with TRBJ1-2; TRBD1 might be the D (5 bases). The CDR3 length is 14 residues. Trimming cost V 6 bases and J 4 bases, with 18 bases left between them. Germline CDR1 reads DFQATT; CDR2 reads SNEGSKA (reference sequence). CDR3 DNA sequence: TGCAGTGCCCCGAAGGGGAGAAACGGCTATGGCTACACCTTC. Translated, it gives CSAPKGRNGYGYTF.

The V call is TRBV4-1, the J call TRBJ2-5, with unresolved D. The CDR3 sequence is 15 residues long. The V and J ends lost 0 bases and 1 base respectively, with 9 bases between them. Per germline, CDR1 MGHRA and CDR2 YSYEKL. The CDR3 nucleotides read TGCGCCAGCAGCCAAGATGGGTACCCCCAAGAGACCCAGTACTTC. Amino acid sequence: CASSQDGYPQETQYF.

CDR3 protein: CASSPRQNHLIRATGDITGELFF. The CDR3 nucleotides are TGTGCCAGCAGCCCAAGACAAAATCACCTGATCCGAGCGACAGGGGATATCACCGGGGAGCTGTTTTTT. The genes are TRBV28 and TRBJ2-2; 8 bases are a match to TRBD1. The CDR3 spans 23 residues. The junction had 31 bases not matched to a gene; V was cut back by 6 bases and J by 4 bases. CDR1 MDHEN and CDR2 SYDVKM come from the germline V gene.

This clonotype was seen repeatedly, ten times or more. The chain carries TRBV28 and TRBJ1-1; TRBD1 is a possible D gene (5 bases). V dropped 3 bases and J dropped 1 base, with 9 bases sitting between them. CDR3 size: 14 residues. Germline CDR1 reads MDHEN; CDR2 reads SYDVKM. CDR3 sequence (DNA): TGTGCCAGCAGTTTTTATGGGGCGAACACTGAAGCTTTCTTT. It codes for CASSFYGANTEAFF.

This chain connects TRBV28 to TRBJ2-1, with 9 bases that match TRBD2. The CDR3 is 16 amino acids. V trimming: 5 bases; J trimming: 0 bases; junction bases outside the gene matches: 5. CDR1 MDHEN and CDR2 SYDVKM come from the germline V gene. Written as DNA, the CDR3 is TGTGCCAGCAGTGGGACTAGCCGCCCCTCCTACAATGAGCAGTTCTTC. Protein product: CASSGTSRPSYNEQFF. Using reference TRBV28 and TRBJ2-1 for the parts outside the CDR3, the full variable domain is DVKVTQSSRYLVKRTGEKVFLECVQDMDHENMFWYRQDPGLGLRLIYFSYDVKMKEKGDIPEGYSVSREKKERFSLILESASTNQTSMYLCASSGTSRPSYNEQFFGPGTRLTVL.

V and J are TRBV28 and TRBJ1-1; D perhaps matches TRBD1 (6 bases). V was pared by 7 bases and J by 1 base, with 19 bases between. CDR1 is MDHEN, CDR2 SYDVKM, per germline. This CDR3 has 16 residues. The CDR3 reads CASTPLWAGANTEAFF. CDR3 sequence (DNA): TGTGCCAGCACCCCATTGTGGGCGGGGGCGAACACTGAAGCTTTCTTT. The whole variable domain, filled in from reference TRBV28 and TRBJ1-1, reads DVKVTQSSRYLVKRTGEKVFLECVQDMDHENMFWYRQDPGLGLRLIYFSYDVKMKEKGDIPEGYSVSREKKERFSLILESASTNQTSMYLCASTPLWAGANTEAFFGQGTRLTVV.